This T cell receptor beta chain originates from a study of early T cells in non-severe SARS-CoV-2 infection. Study-wide context: Chains were unpaired, as sequencing was done on bulk RNA from unsorted whole blood.

Individual cDNA molecules received unique molecular identifiers during library preparation. MiXCR was run by TCRdb on the 5' RACE reads, yielding one entry per CDR3 protein. The table records over 95,000 distinct CDR3 sequences, 16% of them present only once. CDR1 and CDR2 (germline): SQVTM, ANQGSEA. Trimming left V 4 bases short and J 2 bases short, with 10 bases between. This CDR3 spans 13 amino acids. The V gene is TRBV29-1, the J gene TRBJ2-3, with D unresolved. Sequencing used whole blood. This clonotype originated in an adult who was a healthcare worker with PCR-confirmed SARS-CoV-2 infection or an uninfected control (not recorded which). The CDR3 DNA follows: TGCAGCGTTGGCCTACCTCTCACAGATACGCAGTATTTT. It yields the protein CSVGLPLTDTQYF.